This T cell receptor beta chain was captured in a study of blood T cell repertoires in COVID-19. Study background: Some COVID-19 samples were acute and others convalescent; all came from the United States, Italy and Spain.

V shed 10 bases and J 4 bases; nucleotides not matched to a gene: 13. The CDR3 sequence is 15 residues long. Looked up from germline, CDR1 is SNHLY and CDR2 is FYNNEI. The data were produced by immunoSEQ multiplex PCR, yet TCRdb's version contains in-frame clones alone and is incomplete. The sample records 270,000 or so clones, around 82% being singletons. The V call is TRBV2, the J call TRBJ1-5, with TRBD1 matching 7 bases. This sequence originates from a woman aged 18-30 years with acute or convalescent COVID-19. The sequencing input was peripheral blood. In nucleotides, the CDR3 is TGTGCCACCAAGGCGGGGACAGTCTCAAATCAGCCCCAGCATTTT. Translated, it gives CATKAGTVSNQPQHF. Filled out from reference TRBV2 and TRBJ1-5, the complete variable domain reads EPEVTQTPSHQVTQMGQEVILRCVPISNHLYFYWYRQILGQKVEFLVSFYNNEISEKSEIFDDQFSVERPDGSNFTLKIRSTKLEDSAMYFCATKAGTVSNQPQHFGDGTRLSIL.